A selection of T cell receptor beta chains follows, all from one sample in a study of T-cell reconstitution after alpha-beta-depleted transplantation in children. TCRdb re-analysed the PCR reads in MiXCR, keeping a single row per CDR3 protein. The sample has around 490,000 distinct CDR3 sequences, roughly an eighth seen once. The material sequenced was PBMCs, mostly from graft donor cells, taken 180 days after TCRalphabeta/CD19-depleted stem cell transplant. The source is a female patient aged 2-9 years who had a stem cell transplant for aplastic anemia, so the T cells may come from the graft donor. CDR3s include the opening cysteine and the closing phenylalanine or tryptophan. The order of the fields is D gene, V gene, J gene, clone size, CDR3 protein, CDR3 DNA. D genes are given only for firm matches. Rows give clone size only sometimes, using once, few, many, or a class for an expanded clone.

d_call: TRBD2; v_call: TRBV20-1; j_call: TRBJ2-1; clone_size: -; cdr3_aa: CSAKLPGTRVYNEQFF; cdr3_nt: TGCAGTGCTAAATTACCCGGGACTAGAGTCTACAATGAGCAGTTCTTC
d_call: -; v_call: TRBV20-1; j_call: TRBJ2-1; clone_size: many; cdr3_aa: CSARGGTSYNEQFF; cdr3_nt: TGCAGTGCTAGAGGAGGGACCTCCTACAATGAGCAGTTCTTC
d_call: -; v_call: TRBV6-1; j_call: TRBJ1-6; clone_size: few; cdr3_aa: CASSLTQGANSPLHF; cdr3_nt: TGTGCCAGCTCACTCACCCAGGGCGCCAATTCACCCCTCCACTTT
d_call: -; v_call: TRBV5-1; j_call: TRBJ1-3; clone_size: few; cdr3_aa: CASSLPQRFGNTIYF; cdr3_nt: TGCGCCAGCAGCTTACCCCAGAGGTTCGGGAACACCATATATTTT
d_call: TRBD1; v_call: TRBV5-1; j_call: TRBJ2-7; clone_size: few; cdr3_aa: CASSLRDSGYEQYF; cdr3_nt: TGCGCCAGCAGCCTTCGGGACAGCGGCTACGAGCAGTACTTC
d_call: -; v_call: TRBV25-1; j_call: TRBJ2-7; clone_size: -; cdr3_aa: CASSRHPYEQYF; cdr3_nt: TGTGCCAGCAGCCGCCACCCCTACGAGCAGTACTTC
d_call: TRBD2; v_call: TRBV7-2; j_call: TRBJ2-7; clone_size: few; cdr3_aa: CASSTGGAGYEQYF; cdr3_nt: TGTGCCAGCAGCACGGGAGGCGCTGGCTACGAGCAGTACTTC
d_call: TRBD2; v_call: TRBV7-3; j_call: TRBJ2-7; clone_size: -; cdr3_aa: CASSWGTSGRANEQYF; cdr3_nt: TGTGCCAGCAGCTGGGGGACTAGCGGGAGGGCGAACGAGCAGTACTTC
d_call: TRBD1; v_call: TRBV7-3; j_call: TRBJ2-1; clone_size: few; cdr3_aa: CASSTTDRGKGSYNEQFF; cdr3_nt: TGTGCCAGCAGCACGACCGACAGGGGGAAGGGATCCTACAATGAGCAGTTCTTC
d_call: -; v_call: TRBV9; j_call: TRBJ2-3; clone_size: -; cdr3_aa: CASSVAPSRADTQYF; cdr3_nt: TGTGCCAGCAGCGTAGCTCCTAGCAGGGCAGATACGCAGTATTTT
d_call: -; v_call: TRBV14; j_call: TRBJ2-3; clone_size: few; cdr3_aa: CASSQVNREDTQYF; cdr3_nt: TGTGCCAGCAGCCAGGTCAACAGGGAAGATACGCAGTATTTT
d_call: -; v_call: TRBV11-1; j_call: TRBJ2-3; clone_size: -; cdr3_aa: CASSLESASLRSTDTQYF; cdr3_nt: TGTGCCAGCAGCTTAGAATCGGCTAGCCTCCGGAGCACAGATACGCAGTATTTT
d_call: -; v_call: TRBV30; j_call: TRBJ1-5; clone_size: few; cdr3_aa: CAWSDSHGRPQHF; cdr3_nt: TGTGCCTGGAGCGACAGCCACGGCCGGCCCCAGCATTTT
d_call: -; v_call: TRBV4-3; j_call: TRBJ2-2; clone_size: few; cdr3_aa: CASSRPPWGELFF; cdr3_nt: TGCGCCAGCAGCCGTCCTCCATGGGGGGAGCTGTTTTTT
d_call: -; v_call: TRBV28; j_call: TRBJ1-1; clone_size: many; cdr3_aa: CASSLWGTRSTEAFF; cdr3_nt: TGTGCCAGCAGTTTATGGGGGACGCGGAGCACTGAAGCTTTCTTT
d_call: TRBD2; v_call: TRBV6-5; j_call: TRBJ2-1; clone_size: few; cdr3_aa: CASRASGGGSYNEQFF; cdr3_nt: TGTGCCAGCAGGGCTAGCGGGGGGGGCTCCTACAATGAGCAGTTCTTC
d_call: -; v_call: TRBV12-3/TRBV12-4; j_call: TRBJ1-2; clone_size: -; cdr3_aa: CASSSRHPVHYGYTF; cdr3_nt: TGTGCCAGCAGTTCTAGACACCCGGTCCACTATGGCTACACCTTC
d_call: TRBD1; v_call: TRBV7-2; j_call: TRBJ1-1; clone_size: -; cdr3_aa: CASSPWTGRAFF; cdr3_nt: TGTGCCAGCAGCCCTTGGACAGGGCGAGCTTTCTTT
d_call: -; v_call: TRBV5-1; j_call: TRBJ1-1; clone_size: -; cdr3_aa: CASSWIQGNTEAFF; cdr3_nt: TGCGCCAGCAGCTGGATACAGGGGAACACTGAAGCTTTCTTT
d_call: -; v_call: TRBV6-2/TRBV6-3; j_call: TRBJ1-1; clone_size: few; cdr3_aa: CASTRSGGLNTEAFF; cdr3_nt: TGTGCCAGCACCCGCTCCGGGGGCTTGAACACTGAAGCTTTCTTT
d_call: -; v_call: TRBV7-2; j_call: TRBJ2-1; clone_size: few; cdr3_aa: CASSLAAVGANEQFF; cdr3_nt: TGTGCCAGCAGCTTAGCGGCGGTAGGGGCAAATGAGCAGTTCTTC
d_call: -; v_call: TRBV5-5; j_call: TRBJ2-7; clone_size: few; cdr3_aa: CASSLGGNWGYEQYF; cdr3_nt: TGTGCCAGCAGCTTGGGGGGGAACTGGGGATACGAGCAGTACTTC